This is a list of T cell receptor beta chains from one sample in a study of T cells expressing NK-cell markers. Using the 5' RACE reads, TCRdb records one entry per CDR3 protein without DNA. This sample contains some 600,000 distinct CDR3 sequences. Sequenced material: blood T cells: a sorted CD56 or NKG2C T cell subset, CD4+ or CD8+ T cells, or bulk PBMC T cells (not recorded which). These receptors all stem from a man aged 18 to 29 in good health. The CDR3 runs from the conserved cysteine through the conserved F or W.

j_call: TRBJ2-3; v_call: TRBV2; cdr3_aa: CASSLLVPQYF
j_call: TRBJ2-7; v_call: TRBV7-8; cdr3_aa: CASSLGGRLGLGGREQYF
j_call: TRBJ1-4; v_call: TRBV20-1; cdr3_aa: CSARYRALNEKLFF
j_call: TRBJ2-1; v_call: TRBV5-4; cdr3_aa: CASTPGLGNEQFF
j_call: TRBJ2-5; v_call: TRBV20-1; cdr3_aa: CSASPPGPPETQYF
j_call: TRBJ2-1; v_call: TRBV3-1; cdr3_aa: CASSQVTGASQQFF
j_call: TRBJ1-6; v_call: TRBV4-2; cdr3_aa: CASSRGQGNSPLHF
j_call: TRBJ2-7; v_call: TRBV20-1; cdr3_aa: CSARGGTSGPYEQYF
j_call: TRBJ2-5; v_call: TRBV15; cdr3_aa: CATSRGQTSGRRWETQYF
j_call: TRBJ2-1; v_call: TRBV6-5; cdr3_aa: CASSYSDRKAYNEQFF
j_call: TRBJ2-6; v_call: TRBV10-3; cdr3_aa: CAISGAGANVLTF
j_call: TRBJ2-1; v_call: TRBV5-1; cdr3_aa: CASSWGLAGGSKNNEQFF
j_call: TRBJ2-2; v_call: TRBV12-3/TRBV12-4; cdr3_aa: CASTQGVSGELFF
j_call: TRBJ2-1; v_call: TRBV10-3; cdr3_aa: CAISERVTSGSTYEQFF
j_call: TRBJ1-1; v_call: TRBV6-5; cdr3_aa: CASSYLSGERLAEAFF
j_call: TRBJ1-1; v_call: TRBV29-1; cdr3_aa: CSVYVGGATKIEAFF
j_call: TRBJ1-1; v_call: TRBV3-1; cdr3_aa: CASSQGQGAGEAFF
j_call: TRBJ1-2; v_call: TRBV27; cdr3_aa: CASSSAMGGQGLGYTF
j_call: TRBJ2-1; v_call: TRBV12-3/TRBV12-4; cdr3_aa: CASSPLTSGGEQFF
j_call: TRBJ2-1; v_call: TRBV9; cdr3_aa: CASSPQREGLGEQFF
j_call: TRBJ2-7; v_call: TRBV7-6; cdr3_aa: CASSLERPGGTYPSEQYF
j_call: TRBJ2-4; v_call: TRBV5-1; cdr3_aa: CASSPHRGDSERLAKNIQYF
j_call: TRBJ2-5; v_call: TRBV29-1; cdr3_aa: CSVRPVSETQYF
j_call: TRBJ2-5; v_call: TRBV28; cdr3_aa: CASSPPSMTSAPRETQYF
j_call: TRBJ1-3; v_call: TRBV12-3/TRBV12-4; cdr3_aa: CASSRDPGNTIYF
j_call: TRBJ2-7; v_call: TRBV7-2; cdr3_aa: CASQGRGSIGDEQYF
j_call: TRBJ2-3; v_call: TRBV6-5; cdr3_aa: CASGPDEDTQYF
j_call: TRBJ1-4; v_call: TRBV15; cdr3_aa: CATSRGQGAVREKLFF
j_call: TRBJ1-2; v_call: TRBV6-1; cdr3_aa: CASSGLLNTPYTF